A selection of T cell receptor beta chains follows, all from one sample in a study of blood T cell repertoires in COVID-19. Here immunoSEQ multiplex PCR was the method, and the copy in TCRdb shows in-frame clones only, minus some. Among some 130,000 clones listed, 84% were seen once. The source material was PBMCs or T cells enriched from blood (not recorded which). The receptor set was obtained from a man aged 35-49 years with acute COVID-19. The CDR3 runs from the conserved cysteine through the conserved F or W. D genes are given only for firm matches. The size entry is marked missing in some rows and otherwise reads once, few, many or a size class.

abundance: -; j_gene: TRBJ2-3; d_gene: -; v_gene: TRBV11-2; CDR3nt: TGTGCCAGCAGCTTTTCCTTTGTCTCAGATACGCAGTATTTT; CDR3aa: CASSFSFVSDTQYF
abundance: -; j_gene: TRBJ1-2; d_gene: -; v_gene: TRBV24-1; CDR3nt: TGTGCCACCAGTGGTGGAGGGATGGAGGATGGCTACACCTTC; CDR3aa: CATSGGGMEDGYTF
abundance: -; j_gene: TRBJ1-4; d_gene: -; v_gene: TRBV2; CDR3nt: TGTGCCAGCAGTGCAGGTCCTGGTTATGAAAAACTGTTTTTT; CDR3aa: CASSAGPGYEKLFF
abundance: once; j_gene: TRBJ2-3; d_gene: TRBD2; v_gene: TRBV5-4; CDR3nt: TGTGCCAGCAGCTTGGTAGCGGGGACCGATACGCAGTATTTT; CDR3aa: CASSLVAGTDTQYF
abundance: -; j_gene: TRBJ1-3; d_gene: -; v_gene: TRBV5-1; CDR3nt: TGCGCCAGCAGCTTTGGCCGATCTGGAAACACCATATATTTT; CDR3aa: CASSFGRSGNTIYF
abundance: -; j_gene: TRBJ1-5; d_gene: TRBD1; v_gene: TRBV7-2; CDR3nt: TGTGCCAGCAGCTCTGGACAGGGGGACAATCAGCCCCAGCATTTT; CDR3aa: CASSSGQGDNQPQHF
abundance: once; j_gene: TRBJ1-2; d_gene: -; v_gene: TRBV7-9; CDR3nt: TGTGCCAGCAGCCTCCTGACAGCCTTTTACACCTTC; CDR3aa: CASSLLTAFYTF
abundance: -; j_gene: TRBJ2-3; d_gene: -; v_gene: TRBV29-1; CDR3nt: TGCAGCGTTGTGGGGAGTAGGGCGCAGTATTTT; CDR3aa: CSVVGSRAQYF
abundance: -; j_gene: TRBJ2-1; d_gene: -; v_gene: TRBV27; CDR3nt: TGTGCCAGCAGTCGCGCGGGCTCCTACAATGAGCAGTTCTTC; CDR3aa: CASSRAGSYNEQFF
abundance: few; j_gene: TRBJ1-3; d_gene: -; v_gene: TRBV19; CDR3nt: TGTGCCAGTAGTGCGACAGGAGAAACTGGAAACACCATATATTTT; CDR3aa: CASSATGETGNTIYF
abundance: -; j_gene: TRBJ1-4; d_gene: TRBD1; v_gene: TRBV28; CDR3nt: TGTGCCAGCAGTGCCCGGGGACAGGGCAATGAAAAACTGTTTTTT; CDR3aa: CASSARGQGNEKLFF
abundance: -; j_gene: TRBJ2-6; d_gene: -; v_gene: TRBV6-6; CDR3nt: TGTGCCAGCAGTCTAACAGGGAGTGGCTCTGGGGCCAACGTCCTGACTTTC; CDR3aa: CASSLTGSGSGANVLTF
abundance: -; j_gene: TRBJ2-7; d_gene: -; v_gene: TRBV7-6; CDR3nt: TGTGCCAGCAGCTTACGAGTAGGAGGGGGGGCCTACGAGCAGTACTTC; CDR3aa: CASSLRVGGGAYEQYF
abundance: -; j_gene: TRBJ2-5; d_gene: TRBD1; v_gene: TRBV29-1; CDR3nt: TGCAGCGTCGAACCCAGGGGGCAGGAGACCCAGTACTTC; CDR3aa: CSVEPRGQETQYF
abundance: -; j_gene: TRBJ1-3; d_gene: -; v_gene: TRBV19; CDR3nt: TGTGCCAGTAGTGCGGACCCAGGGAACACCATATATTTT; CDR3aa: CASSADPGNTIYF
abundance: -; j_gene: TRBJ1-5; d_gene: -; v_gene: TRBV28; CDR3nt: TGTGCCAGCAGGAAGGACAGACGATCTGTTTGGCCCCAGCATTTT; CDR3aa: CASRKDRRSVWPQHF
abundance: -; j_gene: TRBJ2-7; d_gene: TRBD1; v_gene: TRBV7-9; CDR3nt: TGTGCCAGCAGCTCCGGGACAGCACAATCCTACGAGCAGTACTTC; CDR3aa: CASSSGTAQSYEQYF
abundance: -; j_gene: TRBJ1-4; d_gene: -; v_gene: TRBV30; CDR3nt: TGTGCCTGGAGTGTCCGGAGGGCTAATGAAAAACTGTTTTTT; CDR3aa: CAWSVRRANEKLFF
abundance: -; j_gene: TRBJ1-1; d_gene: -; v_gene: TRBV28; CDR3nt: TGTGCCAGCAGTTCAGGGCTTAACACTGAAGCTTTCTTT; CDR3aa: CASSSGLNTEAFF
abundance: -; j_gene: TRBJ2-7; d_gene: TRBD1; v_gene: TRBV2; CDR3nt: TGTGCCAGCAGAGAAAACAGGGGGCCTTCCTACGAGCAGTACTTC; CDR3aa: CASRENRGPSYEQYF
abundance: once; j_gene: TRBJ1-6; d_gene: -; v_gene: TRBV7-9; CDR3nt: TGTGCCAGCAGCTTAGGAGGACTGCCCAATTCACCCCTCCACTTT; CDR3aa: CASSLGGLPNSPLHF
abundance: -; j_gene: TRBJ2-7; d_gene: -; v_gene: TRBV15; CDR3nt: TGTGCCACCAGCAGAGTCGTAGGGGCTGATAGGTACGAGCAGTACTTC; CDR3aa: CATSRVVGADRYEQYF
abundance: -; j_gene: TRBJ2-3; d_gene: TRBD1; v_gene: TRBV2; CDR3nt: TGTGCCAGCAGTGGACAGGGGGCAACAGATACGCAGTATTTT; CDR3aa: CASSGQGATDTQYF
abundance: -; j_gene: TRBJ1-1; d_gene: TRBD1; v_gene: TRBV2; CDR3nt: TGTGCCAGCAGCCTCGACAGGGTGGACACTGAAGCTTTCTTT; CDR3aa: CASSLDRVDTEAFF
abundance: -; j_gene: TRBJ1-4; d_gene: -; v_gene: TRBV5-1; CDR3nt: TGCGCCAGCAGCTCCACGGCAGGGTTAGGTGAAAAACTGTTTTTT; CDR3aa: CASSSTAGLGEKLFF
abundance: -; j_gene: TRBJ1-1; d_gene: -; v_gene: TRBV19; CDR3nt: TGTGCCAGTACCTACAGAGTGAACACTGAAGCTTTCTTT; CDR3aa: CASTYRVNTEAFF
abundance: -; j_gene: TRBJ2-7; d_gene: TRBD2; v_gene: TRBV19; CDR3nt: TGTGCCAGTACCCAAGGACTAGCCTGGGGCGAGCAGTACTTC; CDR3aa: CASTQGLAWGEQYF
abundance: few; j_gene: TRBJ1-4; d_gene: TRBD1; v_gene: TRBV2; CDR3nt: TGTGCCAGCAGTTCGCCGGGACAGCGAGAAAAACTGTTTTTT; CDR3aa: CASSSPGQREKLFF
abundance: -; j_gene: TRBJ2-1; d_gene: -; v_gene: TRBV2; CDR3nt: TGTGCCAGCAGTGGACAAGCGGCCTACAATGAGCAGTTCTTC; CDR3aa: CASSGQAAYNEQFF
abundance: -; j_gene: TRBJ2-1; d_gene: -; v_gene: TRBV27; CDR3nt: TGTGCCAGCAGTTTATACAGAGGGTCCGCCTATGAGCAGTTCTTC; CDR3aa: CASSLYRGSAYEQFF
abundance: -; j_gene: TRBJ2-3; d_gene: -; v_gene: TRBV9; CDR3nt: TGTGCCAGCACTAAACGAGGAGTCACAGATACGCAGTATTTT; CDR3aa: CASTKRGVTDTQYF
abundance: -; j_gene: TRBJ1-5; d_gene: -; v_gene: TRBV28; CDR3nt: TGTGCCAGCAGTTTGGGGCAGTTATTTGGGGTTCAGCCCCAGCATTTT; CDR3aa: CASSLGQLFGVQPQHF
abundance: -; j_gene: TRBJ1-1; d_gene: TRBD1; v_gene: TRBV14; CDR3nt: TGTGCCAGCAGCCCTCACAGGGGCACTGAAGCTTTCTTT; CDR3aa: CASSPHRGTEAFF
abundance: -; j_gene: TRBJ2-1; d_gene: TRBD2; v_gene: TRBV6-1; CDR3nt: TGTGCCAGCAGTGAAGAGCAAGTTCTAGCGGGGGACTACAATGAGCAGTTCTTC; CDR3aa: CASSEEQVLAGDYNEQFF
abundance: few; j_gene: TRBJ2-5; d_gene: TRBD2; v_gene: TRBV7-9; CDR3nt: TGTGCCAGCAGCTTAGCGATAGGACTAGCGGTCCTAGGGGAGACCCAGTACTTC; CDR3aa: CASSLAIGLAVLGETQYF
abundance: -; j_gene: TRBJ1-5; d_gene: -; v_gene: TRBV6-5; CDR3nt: TGTGCCAGCAGTCACACGGACAGCGAGGGTCAGCCCCAGCATTTT; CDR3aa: CASSHTDSEGQPQHF
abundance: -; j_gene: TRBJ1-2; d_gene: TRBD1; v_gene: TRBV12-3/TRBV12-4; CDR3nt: TGTGCCAGCAGGGACAGGGATGGCTACACCTTC; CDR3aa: CASRDRDGYTF
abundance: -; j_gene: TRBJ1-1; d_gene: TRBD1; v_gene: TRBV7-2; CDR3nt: TGTGCCAGCAGCCCAATAATTACAGGGGATCCAAACACTGAAGCTTTCTTT; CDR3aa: CASSPIITGDPNTEAFF
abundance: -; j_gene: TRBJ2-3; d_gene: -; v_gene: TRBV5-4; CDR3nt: TGTGCCAGCAGCCGTGTGGGGAGCCAGGGGCCCAAGGATACGCAGTATTTT; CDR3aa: CASSRVGSQGPKDTQYF
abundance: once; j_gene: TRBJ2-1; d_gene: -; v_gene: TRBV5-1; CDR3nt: TGCGCCAGCAGCTTTGGCCTACAGAGAGGGAATGAGCAGTTCTTC; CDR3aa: CASSFGLQRGNEQFF
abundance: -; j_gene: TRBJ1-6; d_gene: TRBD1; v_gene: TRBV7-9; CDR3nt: TGTGCCAGCAGCCAGACAGGGATTAATTCACCCCTCCACTTT; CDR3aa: CASSQTGINSPLHF
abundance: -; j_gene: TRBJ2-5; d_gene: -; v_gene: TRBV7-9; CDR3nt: TGTGCCAGCAGCTTAGGGGCAGGGGTTCAAGAGACCCAGTACTTC; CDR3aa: CASSLGAGVQETQYF
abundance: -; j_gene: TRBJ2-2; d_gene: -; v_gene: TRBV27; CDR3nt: TGTGCCAGCAGTCCCTTCAACACCGGGGAGCTGTTTTTT; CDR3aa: CASSPFNTGELFF
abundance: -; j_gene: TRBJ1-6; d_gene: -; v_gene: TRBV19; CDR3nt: TGTGCCAGTAGTACGAGGGTAGGCAATTCACCCCTCCACTTT; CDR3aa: CASSTRVGNSPLHF
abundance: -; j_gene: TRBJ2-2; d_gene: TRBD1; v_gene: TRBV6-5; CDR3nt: TGTGCCAGCCGGCCCGGGACAGATAACACCGGGGAGCTGTTTTTT; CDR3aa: CASRPGTDNTGELFF
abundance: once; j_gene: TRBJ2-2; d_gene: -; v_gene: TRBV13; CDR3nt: TGTGCCAGTGGGGAGCCTCAACCGAACACCGGGGAGCTGTTTTTT; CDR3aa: CASGEPQPNTGELFF
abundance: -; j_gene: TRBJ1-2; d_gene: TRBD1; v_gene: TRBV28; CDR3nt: TGTGCCAGCAGTCCCCGGGACAGGGCTGGCGGCTACACCTTC; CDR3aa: CASSPRDRAGGYTF
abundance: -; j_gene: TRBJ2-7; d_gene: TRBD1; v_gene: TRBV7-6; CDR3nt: TGTGCCAGCAGCACCGGACAGGGGGAATACGAGCAGTACTTC; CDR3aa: CASSTGQGEYEQYF
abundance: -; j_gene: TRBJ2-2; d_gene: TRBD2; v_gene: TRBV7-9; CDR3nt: TGTGCCAGCAGCTCAGAGAGCGGGACGTCCGGGGAGCTGTTTTTT; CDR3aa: CASSSESGTSGELFF
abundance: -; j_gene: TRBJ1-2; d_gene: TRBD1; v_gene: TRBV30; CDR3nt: TGTGCCTGGAGGAGGACAGGGGGGAACTATGGCTACACCTTC; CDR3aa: CAWRRTGGNYGYTF